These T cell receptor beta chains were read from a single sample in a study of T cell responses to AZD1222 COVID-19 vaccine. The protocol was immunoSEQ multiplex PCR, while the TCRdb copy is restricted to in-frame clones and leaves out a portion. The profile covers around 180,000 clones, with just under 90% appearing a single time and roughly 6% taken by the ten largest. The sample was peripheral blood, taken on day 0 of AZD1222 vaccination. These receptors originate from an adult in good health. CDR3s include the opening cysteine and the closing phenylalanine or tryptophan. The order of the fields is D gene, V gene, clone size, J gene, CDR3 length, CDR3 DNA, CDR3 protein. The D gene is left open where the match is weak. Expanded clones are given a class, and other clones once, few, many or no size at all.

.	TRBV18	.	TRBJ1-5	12	TGTGCCAGCTCACCATACAATCAGCCCCAGCATTTT	CASSPYNQPQHF
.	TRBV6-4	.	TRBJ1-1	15	TGTGCCAGCAGTGATGACCAGGGAGGTCACACTGAAGCTTTCTTT	CASSDDQGGHTEAFF
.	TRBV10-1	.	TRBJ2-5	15	TGCGCCAGCATCCACCGGGACAACCGCCAACAGACCCAGTACTTC	CASIHRDNRQQTQYF
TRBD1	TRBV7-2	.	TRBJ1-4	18	TGTGCCAGCAGCTTAGGAGAAGGGACAGGGGCAACTAATGAAAAACTGTTTTTT	CASSLGEGTGATNEKLFF
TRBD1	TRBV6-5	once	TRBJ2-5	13	TGTGCCAGCAGACGGGACAGGGCACAGACCCAGTACTTC	CASRRDRAQTQYF
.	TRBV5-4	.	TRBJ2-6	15	TGTGCCAGCGGGGACGGATCCTCTGGGGCCAACGTCCTGACTTTC	CASGDGSSGANVLTF
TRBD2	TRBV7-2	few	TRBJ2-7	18	TGTGCCAGCAGCTTAATCATCGCAGGGAGGGTAGGGGCTTACGAGCAGTACTTC	CASSLIIAGRVGAYEQYF
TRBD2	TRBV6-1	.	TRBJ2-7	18	TGTGCCAGCAGTGACGGGACTAGCGGGAGGCCCGCGAACTACGAGCAGTACTTC	CASSDGTSGRPANYEQYF
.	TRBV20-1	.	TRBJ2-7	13	TGCAGTGCTAGTTCTGGACAAAGCTACGAGCAGTACTTC	CSASSGQSYEQYF
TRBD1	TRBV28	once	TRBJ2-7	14	TGTGCCAGCAGTGATACACAGGGGGCCTACGAGCAGTACTTC	CASSDTQGAYEQYF
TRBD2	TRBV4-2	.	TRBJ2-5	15	TGTGCCAGCAGCCAAGGACTAGCGGTAGCAGAGACCCAGTACTTC	CASSQGLAVAETQYF
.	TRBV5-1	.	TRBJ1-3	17	TGCGCCAGCAGCTTGGTTGTGGCAGCGAGCTCTGGAAACACCATATATTTT	CASSLVVAASSGNTIYF
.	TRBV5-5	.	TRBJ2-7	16	TGTGCCAGCAGCGTGCACCGGGACTCCAGGTCCTACGAGCAGTACTTC	CASSVHRDSRSYEQYF
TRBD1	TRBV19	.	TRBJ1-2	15	TGTGCCAGTAGTATACTGGGACAGGACTACTATGGCTACACCTTC	CASSILGQDYYGYTF
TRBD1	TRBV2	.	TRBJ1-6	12	TGTGCGGGACAGTCTGCTAATTCACCCCTCCACTTT	CAGQSANSPLHF
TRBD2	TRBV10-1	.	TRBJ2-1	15	TGCGCCAGCAGTCCCGGGACTAGCGGGGGGGCTGAGCAGTTCTTC	CASSPGTSGGAEQFF
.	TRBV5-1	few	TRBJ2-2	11	TGCGCCAGCAGCTTGGAAGGGGAGCTGTTTTTT	CASSLEGELFF
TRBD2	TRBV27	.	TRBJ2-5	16	TGTGCCAGCAGTTCCCGACTAGCGGGCCTCCAAGAGACCCAGTACTTC	CASSSRLAGLQETQYF
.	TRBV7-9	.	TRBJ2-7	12	TGTGCCAGCAGCTCAAGTGGGAACGAGCAGTACTTC	CASSSSGNEQYF
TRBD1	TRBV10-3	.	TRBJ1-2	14	TGTGCCATCGGTGAGGCCGGGACAGGGTATGGCTACACCTTC	CAIGEAGTGYGYTF
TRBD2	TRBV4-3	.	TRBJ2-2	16	TGCGCCAGCAGCCTCCGGACTAGCGGGAGCGCCGGGGAGCTGTTTTTT	CASSLRTSGSAGELFF
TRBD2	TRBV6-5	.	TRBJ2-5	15	TGTGCCAGTCGCCGACTAGCGGGGGCGGGGGAGACCCAGTACTTC	CASRRLAGAGETQYF
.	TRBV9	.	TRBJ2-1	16	TGTGCCAGCAGCCCTCGACTAGGGAGCTCCTACAATGAGCAGTTCTTC	CASSPRLGSSYNEQFF
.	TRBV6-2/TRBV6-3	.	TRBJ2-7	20	TGTGCCAGCAGTAACGACCTGAAGGGCACTTACTCTAAGGGGAATTACGAGCAGTACTTC	CASSNDLKGTYSKGNYEQYF
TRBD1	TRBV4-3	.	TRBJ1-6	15	TGCGCCAGCAGCCAAGAGGGGACAGGGACTTCACCCCTCCACTTT	CASSQEGTGTSPLHF
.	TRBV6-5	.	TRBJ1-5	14	TGTGCCAGCCATTTTCTTCAGGCCAATCAGCCCCAGCATTTT	CASHFLQANQPQHF
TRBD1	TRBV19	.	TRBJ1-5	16	TGTGCCAGTACGGGAGGGGGCGCCTTAGGCAATCAGCCCCAGCATTTT	CASTGGGALGNQPQHF
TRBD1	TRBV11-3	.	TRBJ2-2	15	TGTGCCAGCAGCTTAGCCGGGACAGGTCCCGGGGAGCTGTTTTTT	CASSLAGTGPGELFF
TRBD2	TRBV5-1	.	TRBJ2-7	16	TGCGCCAGCAGCTTGGGGAGCGGGGGGCCCTCCTACGAGCAGTACTTC	CASSLGSGGPSYEQYF
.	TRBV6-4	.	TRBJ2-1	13	TGTGCCAGCAGTGCCGGGGGTTACTATGAGCAGTTCTTC	CASSAGGYYEQFF
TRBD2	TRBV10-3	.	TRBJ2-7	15	TGTGCCATCAAGAACCCTAGCGGGAGCTCCTACGAGCAGTACTTC	CAIKNPSGSSYEQYF
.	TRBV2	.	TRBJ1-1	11	TGTGCCAGCACCCTTCGAGGACAAGCTTTCTTT	CASTLRGQAFF
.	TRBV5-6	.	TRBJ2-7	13	TGTGCCAGCAGCCGTTCGGGGGGCCCGGAGCAGTACTTC	CASSRSGGPEQYF
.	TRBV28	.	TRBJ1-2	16	TGTGCCAGCAGTCCCGGACCTCGGACAGCATTCTATGGCTACACCTTC	CASSPGPRTAFYGYTF
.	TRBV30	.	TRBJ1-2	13	TGTGCCTCCTTAGCGAACAGGGTCTATGGCTACACCTTC	CASLANRVYGYTF
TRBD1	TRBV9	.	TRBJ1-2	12	TGTGCCAGCAGGGGACAGAACTATGGCTACACCTTC	CASRGQNYGYTF
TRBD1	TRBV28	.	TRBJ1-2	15	TGTGCCAGCAGTTCCGGGACAGGGAACCTTTATGGCTACACCTTC	CASSSGTGNLYGYTF
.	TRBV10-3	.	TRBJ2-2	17	TGTGCCATCAATACAGAAACAGGGCGAGGAAACACCGGGGAGCTGTTTTTT	CAINTETGRGNTGELFF
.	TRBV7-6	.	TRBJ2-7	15	TGTGCCAGCAGCTTAGGGGAGGGGGGTCTCTACGAGCAGTACTTC	CASSLGEGGLYEQYF
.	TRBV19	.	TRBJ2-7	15	TGTGCCAGTGGCCCAAAAGGCCGGATCTCCTACGAGCAGTACTTC	CASGPKGRISYEQYF